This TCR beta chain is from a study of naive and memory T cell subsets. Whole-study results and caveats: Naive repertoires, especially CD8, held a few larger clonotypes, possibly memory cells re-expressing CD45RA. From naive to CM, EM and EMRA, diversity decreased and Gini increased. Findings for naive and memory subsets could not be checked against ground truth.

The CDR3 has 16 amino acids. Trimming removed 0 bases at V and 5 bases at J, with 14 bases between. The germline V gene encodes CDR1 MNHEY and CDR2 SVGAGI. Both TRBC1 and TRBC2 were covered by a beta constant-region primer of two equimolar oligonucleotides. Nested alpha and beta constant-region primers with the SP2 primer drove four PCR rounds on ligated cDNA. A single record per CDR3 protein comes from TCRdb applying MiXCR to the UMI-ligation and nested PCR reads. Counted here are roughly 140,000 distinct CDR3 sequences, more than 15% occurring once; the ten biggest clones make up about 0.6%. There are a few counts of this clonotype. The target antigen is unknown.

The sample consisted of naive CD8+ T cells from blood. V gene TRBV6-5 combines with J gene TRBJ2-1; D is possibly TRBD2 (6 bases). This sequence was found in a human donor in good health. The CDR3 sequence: CASSYSPGEADNEQFF. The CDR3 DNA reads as TGTGCCAGCAGTTACTCTCCGGGGGAAGCCGACAATGAGCAGTTCTTC.